This TCR beta chain was identified during a study of shared clonotypes between healthy human individuals. Study outcomes and limitations: Shared across a handful of donors were roughly 5% of the naive CD4 clonotypes. Represented genetic and exposure-history diversity was restricted by having few donors.

Memory CD4+ cells were the fraction left after CD45RA+ naive selection. The CDR3 extends over 11 amino acids. The ends were cut back, 8 bases at V and 3 bases at J, with 8 bases in the middle. Germline V gene sequence: CDR1 MNHNS, CDR2 SASEGT. Concerning this clone itself: Its antigen is currently unknown.

Using immunoSEQ multiplex PCR, the repertoire was profiled, and TCRdb retains in-frame clones only, with some absent. The sample yields over a million clones, roughly 96% seen once. What was sequenced was naive CD4+ T cells sorted from blood. This sample's subset: CD45RA+ positively selected. This TCR was sampled from a man aged 25 to 45 in good health. The J gene is TRBJ2-7, the V gene TRBV6-1, with no clear D. CDR3 protein: CASAGHYEQYF. Written as DNA, the CDR3 is TGTGCCAGCGCAGGTCACTACGAGCAGTACTTC.